This passage covers 20 T cell receptor beta chains from one sample sequenced in a study of cytomegalovirus exposure and HLA in healthy donors. Generated by immunoSEQ multiplex PCR, the TCRdb table keeps only in-frame clones and is missing some. The sample gives 150,000 or so clones, roughly 90% of which show up once; about a fifth is in the top ten. Sequenced input: PBMCs. The source is a man younger than 30 in good health and CMV-seropositive.

This chain uses TRBV4-3 with TRBJ1-4; the D is unclear. CDR1 is LGHNA and CDR2 is YSLEER in the germline V gene. The V gene lost 6 bases and the J gene lost 4 bases, with 15 bases spanning the gap. This CDR3 region has 15 residues. The CDR3 loop reads CASRKIGSVNEKLFF. The CDR3 bases are TGCGCCAGCAGAAAGATAGGGAGCGTTAATGAAAAACTGTTTTTT.

Here the CDR3 reads CAISAGWRGLAKNIQYF. The CDR3 nucleotides read TGTGCCATCAGTGCGGGGTGGCGGGGACTAGCCAAAAACATTCAGTACTTC. The chain links TRBV10-3 to TRBJ2-4; maybe TRBD2 (6 bases). Germline V gene data show CDR1 as ENHRY and CDR2 as SYGVKD. The ends were cut back, 4 bases at V and 0 bases at J, with 16 bases in the middle. The CDR3 contains 17 residues.

The chain couples TRBV21-1 to TRBJ2-2; TRBD1 is taken as the D call from the table, unchecked against the DNA. TRBV21-1 is an annotated pseudogene. The CDR3 runs 16 residues. CDR3 in amino acids: CASSLTGGLNTGELFF. In DNA, the CDR3 is TGTGCCAGCAGCCTGACAGGGGGCTTGAACACCGGGGAGCTGTTTTTT.

The rearrangement uses TRBV7-9 and TRBJ2-1; TRBD2 aligns across 10 bases. J lost 6 bases, V lost 7 bases, and 15 bases had no gene match. This CDR3 spans 17 amino acids. CDR1 and CDR2 from the germline V gene are SEHNR and FQNEAQ (reference sequence). CDR3 nucleotides: TGTGCCAGCACCTCCGGAGAAGCGGGAGGGCCGGTCAATGAGCAGTTCTTC. Protein: CASTSGEAGGPVNEQFF.

The chain employs TRBV27 and TRBJ2-7; no firm D call. CDR1 MNHEY and CDR2 SMNVEV come from the germline V gene (reference sequence). CDR3 length equals 14 residues. Trimming shortened V by 0 bases and J by 0 bases, and 6 bases separated the two germline ends. The CDR3 bases are TGTGCCAGCAGTTTATCAAGGAGCTCCTACGAGCAGTACTTC. It encodes CASSLSRSSYEQYF.

The V and J genes are TRBV29-1 and TRBJ2-1, with TRBD2 matching over 8 bases. The CDR3 covers 15 residues. CDR1 is SQVTM and CDR2 is ANQGSEA in the germline V gene. The V gene end was trimmed by 6 bases and the J gene end by 5 bases; junction bases not matched to a gene: 12. CDR3 coding DNA: TGCAGCGTCCGCCTGAGTAGCGGGGCCGACAATGAGCAGTTCTTC. It yields the protein CSVRLSSGADNEQFF.

This clone came up once. The chain recombines TRBV5-4 with TRBJ2-3, with D possibly matching TRBD2 (6 bases). Between the trimmed V and J ends, which lost 4 bases and 7 bases, there was a span of 16 bases. CDR1 SGHNT and CDR2 YYREEE come from the germline V gene (reference sequence). This CDR3 spans 14 amino acids. As DNA, the CDR3 is TGTGCCAGCAGCACCCTGACTAGTTCTAATACGCAGTATTTT. It encodes CASSTLTSSNTQYF.

The chain uses TRBV27 and TRBJ1-4; perhaps TRBD1 as D (5 bases). The germline CDR1 and CDR2 sequences are MNHEY and SMNVEV (reference sequence). The CDR3 sequence is 15 residues long. V dropped 10 bases and J dropped 0 bases, with 15 bases sitting between them. CDR3 nucleotide sequence: TGTGCCATCCCCCGCCTGACAGCAACTAATGAAAAACTGTTTTTT. It translates to CAIPRLTATNEKLFF.

The chain couples TRBV6-1 to TRBJ1-5, with D unclear. Looked up from germline, CDR1 is MNHNS and CDR2 is SASEGT. The V end was cut by 3 bases, the J end by 1 base, with 4 bases between. The CDR3 length is 13 residues. The CDR3, as DNA: TGTGCCAGCAGTGATCGGAGCAATCAGCCCCAGCATTTT. As protein: CASSDRSNQPQHF.

The chain links TRBV19 to TRBJ2-6; 8 bases are a match to TRBD2. V trimming: 4 bases; J trimming: 2 bases; junction bases outside the gene matches: 4. This CDR3 is built from 16 residues. Germline CDR1 reads LNHDA; CDR2 reads SQIVND (reference sequence). Here the CDR3 DNA reads TGTGCCAGTAGTAAATTTAGCGGGACTGGGGCCAACGTCCTGACTTTC. Translated: CASSKFSGTGANVLTF.

In DNA form, the CDR3 reads TGCAGCGTTGAGGCAGGGATGGGCACTGAAGCTTTCTTT. Translation gives CSVEAGMGTEAFF. This chain uses TRBV29-1 with TRBJ1-1; D is possibly TRBD1 (5 bases). Germline V gives CDR1 SQVTM, CDR2 ANQGSEA. The CDR3 has 13 amino acids. Trimming removed 3 bases from V and 4 bases from J, with 12 bases in between.

This clone was seen a single time. V usage is TRBV5-5 and J usage is TRBJ2-3; TRBD2 aligns across 12 bases. The V segment lost 4 bases and the J segment 2 bases; nucleotides outside the gene matches: 5. Looked up from germline, CDR1 is SGHKS and CDR2 is YYEKEE (reference sequence). The CDR3 has 16 amino acids. The CDR3 bases are TGTGCCAGCAGCGCTGGACTAGCGGGACTCACAGATACGCAGTATTTT. It is translated as CASSAGLAGLTDTQYF.

The chain joins TRBV29-1 to TRBJ2-1; D is unclear. V dropped 6 bases and J dropped 3 bases, with 12 bases sitting between them. Germline CDR1 and CDR2: SQVTM and ANQGSEA. The CDR3 length is 13 residues. This chain's CDR3 is CSVADLIYNEQFF. The DNA of the CDR3 is TGCAGCGTAGCAGACTTGATCTACAATGAGCAGTTCTTC.

This clone has more than one count but fewer than ten. This chain links TRBV19 with TRBJ1-2; D uncertain. Germline CDR1 LNHDA, CDR2 SQIVND (reference sequence). The CDR3 extends over 15 amino acids. The germline V and J ends were trimmed by 3 bases and 6 bases, with 17 bases remaining between them. The CDR3 coding sequence is TGTGCCAGTAGTATCCACGGGGAGAGATCGGATGGCTACACCTTC. Translated: CASSIHGERSDGYTF.

The DNA for the CDR3 is TGTGCCAGCAGCCCCGGGGTGGCGAGCTCCTACGAGCAGTACTTC. This sequence encodes CASSPGVASSYEQYF. The J gene is TRBJ2-7, the V gene TRBV6-5, with D perhaps matching TRBD2 (5 bases). CDR3 size: 15 residues. From germline, CDR1 is MNHEY and CDR2 SVGAGI. V was trimmed by 6 bases and J by 0 bases, leaving 15 bases between them.

This clone has only a few counts. This chain joins TRBV5-1 and TRBJ2-7; 10 bases fit TRBD1. The CDR3 length is 16 residues. The ends lost 6 bases at V and 0 bases at J; junction bases unmatched: 9. Germline CDR1 and CDR2: SGHRS and YFSETQ. CDR3: CASTRDGTGVSYEQYF. The CDR3 DNA sequence: TGCGCCAGCACTCGAGACGGGACAGGGGTCTCCTACGAGCAGTACTTC.

This clone has only one observation. The J gene is TRBJ1-5, the V gene TRBV4-3; D is possibly TRBD1 (6 bases). The CDR3 has 16 amino acids. V lost 0 bases to trimming and J lost 7 bases, with 16 bases between them. Per germline, CDR1 LGHNA and CDR2 YSLEER. Written as DNA, the CDR3 is TGCGCCAGCAGCCAAGATCCGGCAGGGGATCGGCAGCCCCAGCATTTT. It codes for CASSQDPAGDRQPQHF.

The genes are TRBV9 and TRBJ1-2; TRBD1 aligns across 9 bases. Per the germline V gene, CDR1 is SGDLS and CDR2 is YYNGEE. V lost 4 bases, J lost 7 bases, and 17 bases stayed unmatched. The CDR3 extends over 17 amino acids. CDR3 in DNA: TGTGCCAGCAGCCCCCGGACAGGGGACGAGAGTTCGGGTGGCTACACCTTC. This translates into CASSPRTGDESSGGYTF.

The genes are TRBV18 and TRBJ1-2; 11 nucleotides align to TRBD1. Germline values: CDR1 KGHSH, CDR2 LQKENI. J lost 6 bases, V lost 1 base, and 10 bases had no gene match. The CDR3 has 17 residues. For the CDR3, the DNA is TGTGCCAGCTCACCACGAACTGGACAGGGGGCGCGAGATGGCTACACCTTC. Its translation is CASSPRTGQGARDGYTF.

The table lists this clone with a few counts. The chain links TRBV7-2 to TRBJ1-2, with TRBD1 matching over 7 bases. Germline CDR1 is SGHTA and CDR2 is FQGNSA. The CDR3 totals 14 residues. V was clipped by 5 bases and J by 2 bases; unmatched bases: 5. The CDR3 region is CASSKGQVNYGYTF. The CDR3 DNA reads as TGTGCCAGCAGCAAAGGACAGGTCAACTATGGCTACACCTTC.